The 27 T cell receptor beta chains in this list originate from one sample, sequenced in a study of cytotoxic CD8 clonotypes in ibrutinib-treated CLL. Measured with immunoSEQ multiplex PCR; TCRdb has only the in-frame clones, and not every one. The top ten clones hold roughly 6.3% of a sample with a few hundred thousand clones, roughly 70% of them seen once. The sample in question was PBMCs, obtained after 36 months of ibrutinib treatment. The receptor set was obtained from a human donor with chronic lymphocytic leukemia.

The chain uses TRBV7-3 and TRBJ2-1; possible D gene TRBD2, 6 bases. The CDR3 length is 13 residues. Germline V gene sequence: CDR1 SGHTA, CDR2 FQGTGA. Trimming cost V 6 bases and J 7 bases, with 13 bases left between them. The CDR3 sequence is CASRGLGGNEQFF. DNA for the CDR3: TGTGCCAGCAGAGGGCTCGGAGGGAATGAGCAGTTCTTC.

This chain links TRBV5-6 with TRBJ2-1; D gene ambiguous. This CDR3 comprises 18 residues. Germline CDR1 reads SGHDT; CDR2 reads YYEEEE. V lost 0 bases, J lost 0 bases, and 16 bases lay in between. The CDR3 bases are TGTGCCAGCAGCTTGGCCCCCCTAGGAAAGAGCTCCTACAATGAGCAGTTCTTC. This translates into CASSLAPLGKSSYNEQFF.

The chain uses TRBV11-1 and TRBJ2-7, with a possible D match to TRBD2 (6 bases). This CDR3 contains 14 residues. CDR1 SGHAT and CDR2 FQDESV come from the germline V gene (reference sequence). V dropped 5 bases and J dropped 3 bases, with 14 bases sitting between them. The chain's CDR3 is CASSPTGEYYEQYF. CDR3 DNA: TGTGCCAGCAGCCCCACGGGGGAGTACTACGAGCAGTACTTC.

CDR3 sequence reads: CASSNLPGGYTF. The CDR3 coding sequence is TGTGCCAGCAGCAACCTCCCAGGGGGCTACACCTTC. The chain has TRBV6-6 and TRBJ1-2; perhaps TRBD1 as D (5 bases). The V gene's germline CDR1 is MNHNY and CDR2 SVGAGI (reference sequence). V was clipped by 6 bases and J by 8 bases, with 13 bases between them. The CDR3 runs to 12 residues.

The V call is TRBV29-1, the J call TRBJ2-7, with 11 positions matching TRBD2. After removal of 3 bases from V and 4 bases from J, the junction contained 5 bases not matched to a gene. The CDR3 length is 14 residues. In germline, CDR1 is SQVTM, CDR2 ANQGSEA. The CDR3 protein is CSVEGGTSGYEQYF. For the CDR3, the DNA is TGCAGCGTTGAGGGGGGGACTAGCGGTTACGAGCAGTACTTC.

The CDR3 region has the DNA TGTGCCAGCAGTTTATGGGGGGACTACACAGATACGCAGTATTTT. Residues: CASSLWGDYTDTQYF. The chain recombines TRBV27 with TRBJ2-3, with 7 bases that match TRBD2. The CDR3 runs 15 residues. V shed 1 base and J 2 bases; nucleotides not matched to a gene: 3. Germline CDR1 reads MNHEY; CDR2 reads SMNVEV (reference sequence).

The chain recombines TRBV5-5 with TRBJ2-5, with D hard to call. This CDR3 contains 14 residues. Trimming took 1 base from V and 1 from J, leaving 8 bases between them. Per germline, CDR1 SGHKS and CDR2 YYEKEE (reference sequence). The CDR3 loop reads CASSLSLGQETQYF. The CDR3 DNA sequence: TGTGCCAGCAGCTTGTCGCTAGGCCAAGAGACCCAGTACTTC.

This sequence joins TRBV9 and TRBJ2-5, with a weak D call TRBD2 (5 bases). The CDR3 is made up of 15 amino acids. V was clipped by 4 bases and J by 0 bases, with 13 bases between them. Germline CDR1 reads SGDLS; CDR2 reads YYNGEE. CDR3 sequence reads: CASSRLGGYQETQYF. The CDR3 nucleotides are TGTGCCAGCAGCAGACTCGGCGGGTACCAAGAGACCCAGTACTTC. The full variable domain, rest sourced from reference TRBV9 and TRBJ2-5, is DSGVTQTPKHLITATGQRVTLRCSPRSGDLSVYWYQQSLDQGLQFLIQYYNGEERAKGNILERFSAQQFPDLHSELNLSSLELGDSALYFCASSRLGGYQETQYFGPGTRLLVL.

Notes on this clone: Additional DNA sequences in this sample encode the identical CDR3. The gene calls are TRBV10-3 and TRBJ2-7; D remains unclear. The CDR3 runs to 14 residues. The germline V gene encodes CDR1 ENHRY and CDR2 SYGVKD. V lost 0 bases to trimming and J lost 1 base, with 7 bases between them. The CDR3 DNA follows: TGTGCCATCAGTGAGTCGGACGGATCCTACGAGCAGTACTTC. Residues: CAISESDGSYEQYF.

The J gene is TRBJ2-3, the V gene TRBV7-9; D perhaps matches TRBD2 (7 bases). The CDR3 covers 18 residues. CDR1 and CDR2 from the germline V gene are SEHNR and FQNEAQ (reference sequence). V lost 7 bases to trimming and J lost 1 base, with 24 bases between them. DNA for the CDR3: TGTGCCAGCAAGCCCCTGAGGTTCGGGGGGCGAGGCACAGATACGCAGTATTTT. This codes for CASKPLRFGGRGTDTQYF.

This chain's CDR3 is CASSPLGASYTDTQYF. CDR3 DNA sequence: TGTGCCAGCAGCCCGTTGGGGGCCTCCTACACAGATACGCAGTATTTT. The V gene is TRBV11-2, the J gene TRBJ2-3, with a possible D match to TRBD1 (6 bases). The CDR3 sequence is 16 residues long. Germline V gene sequence: CDR1 SGHAT, CDR2 FQNNGV. With 5 bases removed from V and 2 bases from J, the gap between germline ends came to 17 bases.

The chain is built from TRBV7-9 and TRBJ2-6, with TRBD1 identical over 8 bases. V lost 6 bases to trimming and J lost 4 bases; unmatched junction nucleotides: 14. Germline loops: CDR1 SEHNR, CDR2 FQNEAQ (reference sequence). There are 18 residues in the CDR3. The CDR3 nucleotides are TGTGCCAGCAGATCGGCGGGACAGGTCTTCTCAGGGGCCAACGTCCTGACTTTC. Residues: CASRSAGQVFSGANVLTF.

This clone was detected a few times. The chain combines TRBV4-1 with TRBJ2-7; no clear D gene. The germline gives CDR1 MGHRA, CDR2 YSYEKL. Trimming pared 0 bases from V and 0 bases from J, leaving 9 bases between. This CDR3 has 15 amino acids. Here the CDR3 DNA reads TGCGCCAGCAGCCAAGAGATCCAGCGCTCCTACGAGCAGTACTTC. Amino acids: CASSQEIQRSYEQYF.

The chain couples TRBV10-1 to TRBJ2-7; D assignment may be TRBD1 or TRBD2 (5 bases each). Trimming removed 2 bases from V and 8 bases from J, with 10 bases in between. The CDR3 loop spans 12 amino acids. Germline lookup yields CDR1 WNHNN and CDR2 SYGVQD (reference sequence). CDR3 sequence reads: CASSELGGKQYF. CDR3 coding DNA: TGCGCCAGCAGTGAGCTTGGGGGTAAGCAGTACTTC.

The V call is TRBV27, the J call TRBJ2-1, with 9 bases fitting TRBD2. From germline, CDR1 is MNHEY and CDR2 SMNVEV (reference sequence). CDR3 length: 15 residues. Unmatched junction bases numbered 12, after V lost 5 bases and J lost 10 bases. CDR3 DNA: TGTGCCAGCAGTCCGGCGGGAGGGCCTCTCTCCGAGCAGTTCTTC. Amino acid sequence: CASSPAGGPLSEQFF.

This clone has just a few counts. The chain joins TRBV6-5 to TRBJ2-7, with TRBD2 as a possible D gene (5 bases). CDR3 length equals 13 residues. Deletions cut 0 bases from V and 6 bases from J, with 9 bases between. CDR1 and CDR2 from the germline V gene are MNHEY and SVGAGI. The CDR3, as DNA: TGTGCCAGCAGTTACTCGAGAGGGTCCGAGCAGTACTTC. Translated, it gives CASSYSRGSEQYF.

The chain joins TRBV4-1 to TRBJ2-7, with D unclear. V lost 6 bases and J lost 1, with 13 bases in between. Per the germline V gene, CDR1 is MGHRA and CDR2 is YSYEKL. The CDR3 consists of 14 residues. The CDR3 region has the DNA TGCGCCAGCAGGCGGTTTTTAGGATCCTACGAGCAGTACTTC. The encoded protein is CASRRFLGSYEQYF.

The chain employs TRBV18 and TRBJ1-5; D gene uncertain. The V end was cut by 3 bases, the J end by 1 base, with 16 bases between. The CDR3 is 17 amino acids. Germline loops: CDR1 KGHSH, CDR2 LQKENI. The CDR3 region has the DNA TGTGCCAGCTCACCCCAGGCGCGACGGACGAGCAATCAGCCCCAGCATTTT. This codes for CASSPQARRTSNQPQHF.

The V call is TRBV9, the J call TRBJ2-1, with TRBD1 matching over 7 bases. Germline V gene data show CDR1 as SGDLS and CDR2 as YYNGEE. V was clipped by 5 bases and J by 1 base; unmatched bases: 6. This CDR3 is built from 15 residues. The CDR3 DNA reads TGTGCCAGCAGTCCCCGGGACAGTTCCTACAATGAGCAGTTCTTC. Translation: CASSPRDSSYNEQFF. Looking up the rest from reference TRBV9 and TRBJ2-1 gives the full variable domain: DSGVTQTPKHLITATGQRVTLRCSPRSGDLSVYWYQQSLDQGLQFLIQYYNGEERAKGNILERFSAQQFPDLHSELNLSSLELGDSALYFCASSPRDSSYNEQFFGPGTRLTVL.

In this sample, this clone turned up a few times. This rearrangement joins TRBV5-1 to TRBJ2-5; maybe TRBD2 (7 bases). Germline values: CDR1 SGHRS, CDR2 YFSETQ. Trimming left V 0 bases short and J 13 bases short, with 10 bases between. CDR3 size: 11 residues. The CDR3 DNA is TGCGCCAGCAGCTTGGCGGGGGGCTGGTACTTC. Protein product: CASSLAGGWYF.

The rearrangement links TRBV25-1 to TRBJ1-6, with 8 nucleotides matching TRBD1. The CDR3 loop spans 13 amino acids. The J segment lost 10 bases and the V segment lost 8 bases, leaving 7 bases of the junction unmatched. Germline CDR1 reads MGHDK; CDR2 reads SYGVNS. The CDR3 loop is CASGGQGGSPLHF. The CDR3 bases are TGTGCCAGCGGAGGACAGGGAGGGTCACCCCTCCACTTT.

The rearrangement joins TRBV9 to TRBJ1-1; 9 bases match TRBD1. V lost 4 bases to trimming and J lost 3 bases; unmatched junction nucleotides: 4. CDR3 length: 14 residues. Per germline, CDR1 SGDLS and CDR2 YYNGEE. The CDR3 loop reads CASSTTGGYTEAFF. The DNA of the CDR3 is TGTGCCAGCAGCACGACAGGGGGTTACACTGAAGCTTTCTTT.

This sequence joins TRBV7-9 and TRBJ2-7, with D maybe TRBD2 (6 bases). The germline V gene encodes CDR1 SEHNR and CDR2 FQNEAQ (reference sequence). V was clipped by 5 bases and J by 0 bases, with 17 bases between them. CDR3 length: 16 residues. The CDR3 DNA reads TGTGCCAGCAGCGTAGGACGGGGGATCCCCTCCTACGAGCAGTACTTC. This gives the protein CASSVGRGIPSYEQYF.

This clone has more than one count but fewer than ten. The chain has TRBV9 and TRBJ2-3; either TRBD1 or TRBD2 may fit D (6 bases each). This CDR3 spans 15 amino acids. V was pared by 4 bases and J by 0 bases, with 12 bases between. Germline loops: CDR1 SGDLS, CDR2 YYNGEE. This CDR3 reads CASSQTGTSTDTQYF. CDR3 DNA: TGTGCCAGCAGCCAAACAGGGACTAGCACAGATACGCAGTATTTT.

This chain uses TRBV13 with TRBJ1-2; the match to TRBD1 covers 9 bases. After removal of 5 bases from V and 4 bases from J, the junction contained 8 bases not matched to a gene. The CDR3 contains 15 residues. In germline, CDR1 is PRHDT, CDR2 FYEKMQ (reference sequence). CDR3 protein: CASSPKDRGFYGYTF. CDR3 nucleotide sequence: TGTGCCAGCAGCCCCAAGGACAGGGGATTCTATGGCTACACCTTC.

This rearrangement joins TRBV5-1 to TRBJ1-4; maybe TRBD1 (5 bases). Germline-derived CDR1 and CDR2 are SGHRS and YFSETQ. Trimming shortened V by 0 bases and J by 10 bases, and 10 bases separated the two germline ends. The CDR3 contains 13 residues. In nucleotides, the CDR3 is TGCGCCAGCAGCTTGGTGCAGGGTGGAAAACTGTTTTTT. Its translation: CASSLVQGGKLFF.

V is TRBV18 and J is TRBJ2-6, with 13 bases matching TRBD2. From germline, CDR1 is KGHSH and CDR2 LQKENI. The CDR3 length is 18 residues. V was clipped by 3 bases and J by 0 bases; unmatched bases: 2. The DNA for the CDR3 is TGTGCCAGCTCACCCGGACTAGCGGGAGTCTCTGGGGCCAACGTCCTGACTTTC. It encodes CASSPGLAGVSGANVLTF.